This T cell receptor beta chain derives from a study of cytotoxic CD8 clonotypes in ibrutinib-treated CLL. The germline V gene has CDR1 SNHLY and CDR2 FYNNEI. V was trimmed by 4 bases and J by 8 bases, leaving 15 bases between them. This CDR3 contains 14 residues. Repertoires were generated with immunoSEQ multiplex PCR, while TCRdb's copy carries only in-frame clones and drops some. The table includes roughly 63,000 clones, roughly 50% detected once. V is TRBV2 and J is TRBJ1-5, with D tentatively TRBD1 (5 bases). Sequenced here: PBMCs, sampled after 12 months of ibrutinib treatment. The origin of this receptor is a human donor with chronic lymphocytic leukemia. The CDR3 DNA reads TGTGCCAGCAGTGTAGGGCAGGGTGGGGAGCCCCAGCATTTT. Residues: CASSVGQGGEPQHF.